The present T cell receptor (beta chain) was sequenced within a study of blood T cell repertoires in COVID-19. Germline V gene data show CDR1 as SGHAT and CDR2 as FQNNGV. Unmatched junction bases numbered 9, after V lost 6 bases and J lost 5 bases. The CDR3 totals 14 residues. Per the original data handling: Reference gene primers were amplified, and this amplification served to estimate nucleated cell counts. The method was immunoSEQ multiplex PCR; TCRdb's version includes in-frame clones alone and lacks a portion of them. For V, J and clone size, that table is used; D and trimming come from the DNA. Seen here are under 200,000 clones, roughly 87% observed once, and the top ten hold 7% to 7.5%. The age range of participants was about 18 to 95 years, with residence in 20 to 25 US areas. Participants' reported clinical history set cohort assignment. Cohort 3 donors were reported recovered after two negative PCRs, clearance, or symptom resolution.

The rearrangement uses TRBV11-2 and TRBJ2-7; 8 bases map to TRBD1. This TCR came from a woman in her fifties or sixties who had recovered from COVID-19. Sample: PBMCs or T cells enriched from blood (not recorded which). The CDR3 bases are TGTGCCAGCAGGCCAACAGGGGGGTCGGACGAGCAGTACTTC. It encodes CASRPTGGSDEQYF.